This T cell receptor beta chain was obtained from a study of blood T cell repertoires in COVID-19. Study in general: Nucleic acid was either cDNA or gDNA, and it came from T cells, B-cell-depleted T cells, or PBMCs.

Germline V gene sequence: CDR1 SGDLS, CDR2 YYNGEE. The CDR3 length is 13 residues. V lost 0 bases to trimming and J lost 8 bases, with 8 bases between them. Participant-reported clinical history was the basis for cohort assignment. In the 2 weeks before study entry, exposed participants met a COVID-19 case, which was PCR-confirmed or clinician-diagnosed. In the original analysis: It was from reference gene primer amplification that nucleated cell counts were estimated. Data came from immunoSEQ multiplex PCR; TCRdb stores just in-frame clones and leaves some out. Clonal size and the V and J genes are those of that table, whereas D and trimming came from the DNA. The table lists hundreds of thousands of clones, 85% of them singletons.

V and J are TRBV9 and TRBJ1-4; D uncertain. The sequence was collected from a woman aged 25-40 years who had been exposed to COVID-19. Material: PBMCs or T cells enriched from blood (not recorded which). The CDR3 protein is CASSVGPEEKLFF. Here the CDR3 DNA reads TGTGCCAGCAGCGTAGGACCGGAGGAAAAACTGTTTTTT.